This TCR beta chain originates from a study of blood T cell repertoires in COVID-19. Overall study: Italy, Spain and the United States were the sources of the convalescent and acute COVID-19 samples. T cells, B-cell-depleted T cells, or PBMCs provided the cDNA or gDNA that served as material.

The CDR3 is 16 amino acids. The V gene end was trimmed by 2 bases and the J gene end by 6 bases; junction bases not matched to a gene: 6. Germline V gene sequence: CDR1 MNHNS, CDR2 SASEGT. Profiled with immunoSEQ multiplex PCR; TCRdb holds only in-frame clones, not every one. The sample has 350,000 to 400,000 clones; approximately 90% are singletons. Specimen: PBMCs or T cells enriched from blood (not recorded which). The chain has TRBV6-1 and TRBJ2-2; 10 bases line up with TRBD2. This clonotype was obtained from a woman aged 25 to 39 with acute COVID-19. CDR3: CASSEISGGAPGELFF. CDR3 sequence (DNA): TGTGCCAGCAGTGAAATAAGCGGGGGGGCTCCCGGGGAGCTGTTTTTT.